This entry lists 5 T cell receptor beta chains sequenced from one sample in a study of cytomegalovirus exposure and HLA in healthy donors. Vbeta (60) and Jbeta (13) primers were used in the PCR. Here immunoSEQ multiplex PCR was the method, and the copy in TCRdb shows in-frame clones only, minus some. The table lists under 250,000 clones, about 85% of them singletons. The source material was PBMCs. The receptors were gathered from a girl aged 2 to 10 in good health and CMV-seronegative.

V usage is TRBV6-5 and J usage is TRBJ2-3; TRBD1 matches at 12 bases. The V and J ends lost 0 bases and 4 bases, in that order; junction bases with no gene match: 2. Germline CDR1 and CDR2: MNHEY and SVGAGI. The CDR3 has 16 amino acids. The DNA of the CDR3 is TGTGCCAGCAGTTACTCCGGGACAGGGGGCGCAGATACGCAGTATTTT. This codes for CASSYSGTGGADTQYF.

This chain uses TRBV29-1 with TRBJ2-1; D may be TRBD2 (6 bases). The V gene's germline CDR1 is SQVTM and CDR2 ANQGSEA. V was pared by 5 bases and J by 4 bases, with 24 bases between. The length of the CDR3 is 17 residues. The CDR3: CSVRYSAGTGLYNEQFF. The CDR3, as DNA: TGCAGCGTTCGGTACTCGGCCGGGACTGGCCTTTACAATGAGCAGTTCTTC.

The chain uses TRBV27 and TRBJ2-7; tentative D call: TRBD1 (6 bases). V lost 5 bases and J 3 bases, leaving 11 bases between the germline ends. The CDR3 covers 13 residues. In germline, CDR1 is MNHEY, CDR2 SMNVEV (reference sequence). The DNA of the CDR3 is TGTGCCAGCAGTACGGGACATTTCTACGAGCAGTACTTC. Translated, it gives CASSTGHFYEQYF.

The rearrangement uses TRBV6-5 and TRBJ2-7; 9 nucleotides agree with TRBD2. The CDR3 covers 15 residues. The junction had 0 bases not matched to a gene; V was cut back by 0 bases and J by 0 bases. CDR1 MNHEY and CDR2 SVGAGI come from the germline V gene. The CDR3: CASSYSTSGSYEQYF. For the CDR3, the DNA is TGTGCCAGCAGTTACTCGACTAGCGGCTCCTACGAGCAGTACTTC.

The chain links TRBV15 to TRBJ2-7; TRBD1 is a possible D gene (6 bases). In germline, CDR1 is LNHNV, CDR2 YYDKDF (reference sequence). V shed 1 base and J shed 1 base, with 11 bases lying between them. The CDR3 loop spans 15 amino acids. The CDR3 loop reads CATSRGQEGSYEQYF. The CDR3, as DNA: TGTGCCACCAGCAGAGGACAGGAAGGGTCCTACGAGCAGTACTTC.